This section outlines one T cell receptor beta chain sequence together with its context. The antigen is undetermined. Only in-frame clones appear in the TCRdb table, and some are missing; sequencing was by immunoSEQ multiplex PCR. This sample has roughly 120,000 clones; approximately 85% occur once, and the top ten carry about 6.2%. The data belong to a study of T cell responses to AZD1222 COVID-19 vaccine. General study results and limits: The study found vaccine-associated CD4 TCRs spanning spike, dominant at 160-218 and 743-854.

V was pared by 6 bases and J by 4 bases, with 5 bases of the junction left unmatched. Per germline, CDR1 SNHLY and CDR2 FYNNEI. The CDR3 has 16 amino acids. Sequenced here: peripheral blood, sampled on day 0 of AZD1222 vaccination. This receptor was taken from an adult in good health. The J gene is TRBJ1-6, the V gene TRBV2; 11 bases fit TRBD1. The CDR3 is CASRGDRGEYNSPLHF. The CDR3, as DNA: TGTGCCAGCAGGGGGGACAGGGGGGAATATAATTCACCCCTCCACTTT.